This is a list of T cell receptor beta chains from one sample in a study of CD4+ T cells in melanoma. The data were produced by immunoSEQ multiplex PCR, yet TCRdb's version contains in-frame clones alone and is incomplete. The sample gives 110,000 to 150,000 clones, about 93% of which show up once; approximately 1.4% is in the top ten. The receptors come from a human donor with melanoma. The CDR3 runs from the conserved cysteine through the conserved F or W. D genes are given only for firm matches. Clone size is not always given. Where it is, it says once, few, many or a class for expanded clones.

CDR3	DNA	length	V	J	D	size
CASSQNGGGTEAFF	TGTGCCAGTAGTCAAAACGGGGGTGGCACTGAAGCTTTCTTT	14	TRBV19	TRBJ1-1	NA	NA
CASSLAGTSGVFSRETQYF	TGTGCCAGCAGCTTAGCCGGGACTAGCGGGGTCTTTTCTCGGGAGACCCAGTACTTC	19	TRBV7-8	TRBJ2-5	TRBD2	NA
CASSKGTFGTQYF	TGTGCCAGTAGTAAAGGGACCTTCGGGACCCAGTACTTC	13	TRBV19	TRBJ2-5	NA	NA
CASSISPGLTSYNEQFF	TGTGCCAGTAGTATATCGCCGGGGCTAACCTCCTACAATGAGCAGTTCTTC	17	TRBV19	TRBJ2-1	NA	NA
CASTRTGDTYGYTF	TGTGCCAGTACCAGGACAGGTGATACCTATGGCTACACCTTC	14	TRBV19	TRBJ1-2	TRBD1	NA
CAISESTIANTEAFF	TGTGCCATCAGTGAGTCGACAATAGCTAACACTGAAGCTTTCTTT	15	TRBV10-3	TRBJ1-1	NA	NA
CASSEKADRGSYEQYF	TGTGCCAGCAGTGAAAAGGCGGACAGGGGAAGTTACGAGCAGTACTTC	16	TRBV6-1	TRBJ2-7	TRBD1	NA
CASSEVGGHTEQFF	TGTGCCAGCAGCGAAGTTGGGGGGCATACTGAGCAGTTCTTC	14	TRBV7-9	TRBJ2-1	NA	NA
CASSLEMDSYTDTQYF	TGTGCCAGCAGCTTGGAGATGGACTCCTACACAGATACGCAGTATTTT	16	TRBV5-4	TRBJ2-3	NA	NA
CASSESKDQPQHF	TGCGCCAGCAGTGAGTCGAAGGATCAGCCCCAGCATTTT	13	TRBV10-2	TRBJ1-5	NA	NA
CASRSEGNQPQHF	TGTGCCAGCAGATCCGAGGGGAATCAGCCCCAGCATTTT	13	TRBV2	TRBJ1-5	NA	NA
CASSLFRAISQPQHF	TGTGCCAGCAGCTTGTTCAGGGCAATTTCTCAGCCCCAGCATTTT	15	TRBV5-6	TRBJ1-5	NA	once
CAWSRAGATSTDTQYF	TGTGCCTGGAGTAGGGCGGGGGCTACTAGCACAGATACGCAGTATTTT	16	TRBV30	TRBJ2-3	NA	NA
CSVLTGEGYGYTF	TGCAGCGTACTGACAGGGGAGGGCTATGGCTACACCTTC	13	TRBV29-1	TRBJ1-2	TRBD1	NA
CASSPPRGGYTF	TGTGCCAGCTCACCACCGAGGGGAGGCTACACCTTC	12	TRBV18	TRBJ1-2	NA	once
CASSLGVVGTTGELFF	TGTGCCAGCAGTTTAGGTGTTGTCGGGACCACCGGGGAGCTGTTTTTT	16	TRBV2	TRBJ2-2	NA	NA
CATRKMGALQPQHF	TGTGCCACCCGAAAGATGGGGGCCTTGCAGCCCCAGCATTTT	14	TRBV6-5	TRBJ1-5	NA	NA
CSVEGLRDEQFF	TGCAGCGTTGAAGGTCTACGGGATGAGCAGTTCTTC	12	TRBV29-1	TRBJ2-1	NA	NA
CASSLYGGVTDTQYF	TGTGCTAGCAGCTTATACGGGGGGGTTACAGATACGCAGTATTTT	15	TRBV7-7	TRBJ2-3	TRBD2	NA
CASSYSLAGGLNEQFF	TGTGCCAGCAGTTACTCCCTAGCGGGGGGCCTTAATGAGCAGTTCTTC	16	TRBV6-5	TRBJ2-1	TRBD2	NA
CASSARGAGELFF	TGTGCCAGCAGCGCACGGGGGGCCGGGGAGCTGTTTTTT	13	TRBV4-2	TRBJ2-2	TRBD2	few
CASSEWASTQSPLHF	TGTGCCAGCAGTGAATGGGCGAGTACGCAGTCACCCCTCCACTTT	15	TRBV6-1	TRBJ1-6	NA	NA
CATSMANDHSDMDIGDTQYF	TGTGCCACCAGCATGGCAAATGACCACTCGGACATGGATATTGGAGATACGCAGTATTTT	20	TRBV15	TRBJ2-3	NA	NA
CASSISRNTEAFF	TGTGCCAGCAGCATCTCCAGGAACACTGAAGCTTTCTTT	13	TRBV9	TRBJ1-1	NA	NA
CASSERTGADYEQYF	TGCGCCAGCAGCGAACGGACAGGGGCCGACTACGAGCAGTACTTC	15	TRBV10-2	TRBJ2-7	TRBD1	NA
CASTRVAGGNEQFF	TGTGCCAGCACCAGAGTCGCGGGGGGGAATGAGCAGTTCTTC	14	TRBV6-1	TRBJ2-1	TRBD2	NA
CASLAGTYNEQFF	TGTGCCAGCCTAGCGGGGACCTACAATGAGCAGTTCTTC	13	TRBV6-6	TRBJ2-1	TRBD2	NA
CASSELRDTAGKLFF	TGTGCCAGCAGTGAACTCCGGGACACAGCTGGAAAACTGTTTTTT	15	TRBV7-8	TRBJ1-4	NA	NA
CASSPTGMGSGELFF	TGTGCCAGCAGCCCGACAGGAATGGGATCCGGGGAGCTGTTTTTT	15	TRBV2	TRBJ2-2	NA	NA
CATSRPRGGARSYNEQFF	TGTGCCACCAGCAGGCCCAGGGGAGGGGCGCGCTCCTACAATGAGCAGTTCTTC	18	TRBV15	TRBJ2-1	NA	once
CASSEGSGSYGYTF	TGTGCCAGTAGTGAGGGCTCGGGTTCCTATGGCTACACCTTC	14	TRBV19	TRBJ1-2	NA	NA
CASSEDRAQPQHF	TGTGCCAGCAGTGAGGACAGGGCACAGCCCCAGCATTTT	13	TRBV6-4	TRBJ1-5	TRBD1	NA
CASSLTGARTEAFF	TGTGCCAGCAGCTTGACAGGGGCTAGAACTGAAGCTTTCTTT	14	TRBV11-2	TRBJ1-1	TRBD1	NA
CASSFQTGGPYNEQFF	TGCGCCAGCAGCTTCCAGACAGGGGGCCCCTACAATGAGCAGTTCTTC	16	TRBV5-1	TRBJ2-1	TRBD1	NA
CAWSVRNEQFF	TGTGCCTGGAGTGTACGGAATGAGCAGTTCTTC	11	TRBV30	TRBJ2-1	NA	few
CSALGGTGTQYF	TGCAGCGCCCTGGGTGGGACGGGGACCCAGTACTTC	12	TRBV29-1	TRBJ2-5	NA	NA
CASSEVAGPAGIEQYF	TGTGCCAGCAGTGAAGTGGCGGGGCCAGCAGGAATCGAGCAGTACTTC	16	TRBV6-1	TRBJ2-7	NA	NA
CASGFRDLRPNEQFF	TGTGCCAGCGGATTCCGGGACCTCCGGCCCAATGAGCAGTTCTTC	15	TRBV27	TRBJ2-1	NA	NA
CASSQRGATNQPQHF	TGTGCCAGTAGTCAGCGGGGAGCCACCAATCAGCCCCAGCATTTT	15	TRBV19	TRBJ1-5	NA	NA
CASSMRTGTSNQPQHF	TGTGCCAGTAGTATGAGAACAGGAACTTCCAATCAGCCCCAGCATTTT	16	TRBV19	TRBJ1-5	NA	NA
CASALREGENTIYF	TGTGCCAGCGCGCTCAGGGAGGGGGAAAACACCATATATTTT	14	TRBV19	TRBJ1-3	NA	NA
CASSFGGYDGYTF	TGTGCCAGCAGCTTTGGGGGTTACGATGGCTACACCTTC	13	TRBV5-4	TRBJ1-2	NA	NA
CASSIGPDTNSPLHF	TGTGCCAGCAGCATAGGACCGGACACTAATTCACCCCTCCACTTT	15	TRBV5-4	TRBJ1-6	NA	few
CASSLGLAGVDTQYF	TGTGCCAGCAGTCTAGGACTAGCGGGGGTGGATACGCAGTATTTT	15	TRBV27	TRBJ2-3	TRBD2	NA
CASRRGRYEQYF	TGTGCCAGCAGACGGGGACGCTACGAGCAGTACTTC	12	TRBV6-5	TRBJ2-7	NA	NA
CAWSVDRGTTDTQYF	TGTGCCTGGAGTGTAGACAGGGGAACCACAGATACGCAGTATTTT	15	TRBV30	TRBJ2-3	TRBD1	NA